A single sample gave rise to the 9 T cell receptor beta chains below, sequenced in a study of T cells in Graves' hyperthyroidism and ophthalmopathy. Amplification of TCR beta CDR3 regions was performed using RNA transcripts as template. When the TCR CDR3 underwent first-round RT-PCR, the HTBI primer set was used. From the multiplex PCR reads, TCRdb called clonotypes with MiXCR, one entry per CDR3 protein. The sample comprises about 290,000 distinct CDR3 sequences, roughly 15% of which are singletons, and 6.5% to 10% rests with the top ten. Material for sequencing was blood. The source of these receptors is a woman in her thirties or forties with Graves' hyperthyroidism.

This clonotype was seen many times. The chain uses TRBV6-1 and TRBJ1-5; 8 bases align to TRBD1. V lost 2 bases to trimming and J lost 3 bases; unmatched junction nucleotides: 6. Germline V gives CDR1 MNHNS, CDR2 SASEGT. The CDR3 runs to 16 residues. This CDR3 reads CASSELMGQVNQPQHF. In DNA form, the CDR3 reads TGTGCCAGCAGTGAACTGATGGGACAGGTCAATCAGCCCCAGCATTTT.

This chain uses TRBV6-5 with TRBJ1-2; 7 bases agree with TRBD1. Germline CDR1 is MNHEY and CDR2 is SVGAGI. Trimming removed 4 bases from V and 4 bases from J; junction bases left unmatched: 3. This CDR3 region has 13 residues. The CDR3 coding sequence is TGTGCCAGCAGTTCGACAGGGACCTATGGCTACACCTTC. Its translation is CASSSTGTYGYTF.

This clonotype was seen many times. The chain combines TRBV28 with TRBJ1-3, with a tentative D call TRBD1 (6 bases). The V end was cut by 5 bases, the J end by 4 bases, with 15 bases between. Germline-derived CDR1 and CDR2 are MDHEN and SYDVKM. The CDR3 covers 15 residues. The DNA for the CDR3 is TGTGCCAGCAGTCGACTAACAGGGTCAGGAAACACCATATATTTT. This translates into CASSRLTGSGNTIYF. The whole variable domain, remainder taken from reference TRBV28 and TRBJ1-3, is DVKVTQSSRYLVKRTGEKVFLECVQDMDHENMFWYRQDPGLGLRLIYFSYDVKMKEKGDIPEGYSVSREKKERFSLILESASTNQTSMYLCASSRLTGSGNTIYFGEGSWLTVV.

In its sample, this clonotype was seen many times. This chain links TRBV28 with TRBJ2-7; 8 nucleotides match TRBD1. The CDR3 totals 15 residues. Germline V gene data show CDR1 as MDHEN and CDR2 as SYDVKM. Unmatched junction bases numbered 8, after V lost 6 bases and J lost 1 base. The CDR3 DNA reads TGTGCCAGCAGCTGGGGACAGGATCTATCCTACGAGCAGTACTTC. Its protein product is CASSWGQDLSYEQYF.

This clonotype was seen ten or more times. The CDR3 region has the DNA TGTGCCAGCAGCCAGGGGGGCGACGCCCTAGCCAAAAACATTCAGTACTTC. Translated: CASSQGGDALAKNIQYF. This chain connects TRBV2 to TRBJ2-4; D is perhaps TRBD1 (7 bases). Germline-derived CDR1 and CDR2 are SNHLY and FYNNEI. Trimming left V 6 bases short and J 0 bases short, with 18 bases between. This CDR3 is built from 17 residues.

Notes on this clonotype: One base away lies a much larger clone, so this may be a sequencing read error. The chain joins TRBV20-1 to TRBJ1-2, with no clear D. The V gene's germline CDR1 is DFQATT and CDR2 SNEGSKA (reference sequence). The CDR3 runs 11 residues. This chain's CDR3 is CGASSANGYTF. CDR3 coding DNA: TGCGGTGCTAGTTCGGCCAATGGCTACACCTTC.

This clonotype was seen repeatedly, ten times or more. For the CDR3, the DNA is TGTGCCAGCAGCTTAGGGCAGGGGGTTTCCGGCTACACCTTC. Protein product: CASSLGQGVSGYTF. The rearrangement joins TRBV28 to TRBJ1-2; 7 nucleotides agree with TRBD1. The germline V gene encodes CDR1 MDHEN and CDR2 SYDVKM. CDR3 length equals 14 residues. V gave up 6 bases and J gave up 8 bases; unmatched junction bases: 12.

This clonotype was picked up a small number of times. The rearrangement links TRBV2 to TRBJ1-6, with 9 positions matching TRBD1. This CDR3 comprises 13 residues. Germline-derived CDR1 and CDR2 are SNHLY and FYNNEI. The trim removed 7 bases at V and 10 bases at J, leaving 5 bases unmatched. CDR3 sequence reads: CASKDRGGSPLHF. CDR3 nucleotide sequence: TGTGCCAGCAAGGACAGGGGCGGGTCACCCCTCCACTTT.

Note on this clonotype: It may be a read error: a sequence one base away is much more abundant. The chain has TRBV6-2 or TRBV6-3 and TRBJ2-7; TRBD2 matches 7 bases. V was pared by 8 bases and J by 6 bases, with 10 bases of the junction left unmatched. Looked up from germline, CDR1 is MNHEY and CDR2 is SVGEGT. The CDR3 is 13 residues long. The CDR3 protein is CASVRAGVSEQYF. The CDR3 DNA reads as TGTGCCAGCGTTCGGGCGGGAGTAAGCGAGCAGTACTTC.